This T cell receptor (beta chain) was captured in a study of T cells in Graves' hyperthyroidism and ophthalmopathy. The investigators amplified TCR beta CDR3 regions from RNA transcripts. HTBI primers were used for first-round RT-PCR of the TCR CDR3. MiXCR, applied by TCRdb to the multiplex PCR reads, yields one record per CDR3 protein. The sample holds 240,000 or so distinct CDR3 sequences; about 15% are singletons and the top ten take 28%. The sequence came from a woman aged 18-29 years with Graves' ophthalmopathy. The sample was blood.

The CDR3 DNA reads TGCAGTGCTGAAAGCGGGAGACCCACAGATACGCAGTATTTT. Its protein product is CSAESGRPTDTQYF. This chain uses TRBV20-1 with TRBJ2-3, with TRBD2 matching 8 bases. This CDR3 spans 14 amino acids. V was clipped by 5 bases and J by 2 bases; unmatched bases: 6. CDR1 and CDR2 from the germline V gene are DFQATT and SNEGSKA (reference sequence).